A selection of T cell receptor beta chains follows, all from one sample in a study of blood T cell repertoires in COVID-19. The data were produced by immunoSEQ multiplex PCR, yet TCRdb's version contains in-frame clones alone and is incomplete. The sample includes fewer than 80,000 clones, 80% to 85% of them seen just once. Sequencing was done on a sample of peripheral blood. The receptor source for this set is a woman aged 80 or over with acute or convalescent COVID-19. CDR3s include the opening cysteine and the closing phenylalanine or tryptophan. The order of the fields is D gene, clone size, V gene, J gene, CDR3 protein, CDR3 DNA. A D gene is named only where the DNA matches it firmly. A clone size is listed for some rows: how often the clone was seen (once, few, many), or a class if it is expanded.

TRBD1	-	TRBV3-1/TRBV3-2	TRBJ2-1	CASSQERGREQFF	TGTGCCAGCAGCCAAGAAAGGGGGCGTGAGCAGTTCTTC
-	-	TRBV6-1	TRBJ1-4	CASSGSRTEQNEKLFF	TGTGCCAGCAGTGGCTCACGGACAGAGCAGAATGAAAAACTGTTTTTT
TRBD1	-	TRBV7-9	TRBJ2-7	CASSLWAGGYNYEQYF	TGTGCCAGCAGCTTATGGGCAGGGGGTTACAACTACGAGCAGTACTTC
-	-	TRBV15	TRBJ2-7	CATSRDQGYEQYF	TGTGCCACCAGCAGAGATCAGGGTTACGAGCAGTACTTC
TRBD1	-	TRBV7-9	TRBJ2-2	CASSRTGLATGELFF	TGTGCCAGCAGCCGGACAGGGTTGGCCACCGGGGAGCTGTTTTTT
TRBD1	-	TRBV27	TRBJ2-1	CASSWDSSYNEQFF	TGTGCCAGCAGTTGGGACAGCTCCTACAATGAGCAGTTCTTC
TRBD2	-	TRBV10-1	TRBJ2-2	CASSEASGGLTNTGELFF	TGCGCCAGCAGTGAGGCTAGCGGGGGCCTAACGAACACCGGGGAGCTGTTTTTT
-	-	TRBV30	TRBJ1-1	CAWTAGDFEAFF	TGTGCCTGGACGGCAGGGGATTTTGAAGCTTTCTTT
-	-	TRBV3-1/TRBV3-2	TRBJ1-2	CASSPTGLPNYGYTF	TGTGCCAGCAGCCCGACGGGACTGCCGAACTATGGCTACACCTTC
TRBD1	-	TRBV6-5	TRBJ1-1	CASSYRQGDTEAFF	TGTGCCAGCAGTTATAGGCAGGGGGACACTGAAGCTTTCTTT
TRBD2	-	TRBV11-1	TRBJ2-7	CASSLATSGGAYEQYF	TGTGCCAGCAGCTTAGCCACTAGCGGGGGGGCCTACGAGCAGTACTTC
TRBD1	-	TRBV6-1	TRBJ1-2	CASSDQGQGDYGYTF	TGTGCCAGCAGTGACCAGGGACAGGGAGACTATGGCTACACCTTC
TRBD2	-	TRBV5-4	TRBJ2-3	CASSSPTSGGFDTQYF	TGTGCCAGCAGCTCACCGACTAGCGGGGGGTTCGATACGCAGTATTTT
-	-	TRBV7-9	TRBJ1-2	CASSLARGGIEGYTF	TGTGCCAGCAGCTTAGCCCGGGGAGGGATAGAGGGCTACACCTTC
-	-	TRBV4-1	TRBJ1-6	CASSQDADPPLHF	TGCGCCAGCAGCCAAGATGCGGATCCACCCCTCCACTTT
TRBD2	-	TRBV5-1	TRBJ2-7	CASSSANLAGGHEQYF	TGCGCCAGCAGCTCGGCTAATCTAGCGGGGGGCCACGAGCAGTACTTC
-	-	TRBV6-1	TRBJ1-4	CASSEVVGGEKLFF	TGTGCCAGCAGTGAAGTTGTGGGCGGGGAAAAACTGTTTTTT
-	many	TRBV6-5	TRBJ2-1	CASSYSQGAYNEQFF	TGTGCCAGCAGTTACTCGCAGGGTGCCTACAATGAGCAGTTCTTC
-	-	TRBV6-5	TRBJ1-1	CASSYGRMNTEAFF	TGTGCCAGCAGTTACGGCAGGATGAACACTGAAGCTTTCTTT
-	-	TRBV27	TRBJ2-6	CASRSSGANVLTF	TGTGCCAGCAGGAGCTCTGGGGCCAACGTCCTGACTTTC
TRBD1	-	TRBV23-1	TRBJ1-5	CASSHATGDDSNQPQHF	TGCGCCAGCAGTCACGCGACAGGGGATGATAGCAATCAGCCCCAGCATTTT
-	-	TRBV6-5	TRBJ1-2	CASRRPSDSGYGYTF	TGTGCCAGCAGACGCCCGTCGGACAGCGGATATGGCTACACCTTC
TRBD2	-	TRBV5-5	TRBJ2-1	CASSFSGGSYNEQFF	TGTGCCAGCAGCTTTAGCGGGGGCTCCTACAATGAGCAGTTCTTC
-	-	TRBV5-1	TRBJ1-5	CASSSGHGDQPQHF	TGCGCCAGCAGCTCGGGACACGGGGATCAGCCCCAGCATTTT
-	-	TRBV6-5	TRBJ2-3	CASSYDGGSERAQYF	TGTGCCAGCAGTTACGATGGGGGGAGCGAGAGGGCGCAGTATTTT
-	-	TRBV29-1	TRBJ2-5	CSVEERRLGETQYF	TGCAGCGTTGAAGAACGACGACTCGGGGAGACCCAGTACTTC
-	-	TRBV19	TRBJ2-7	CASSTGSSWGYEQYF	TGTGCCAGTAGCACTGGGAGTAGTTGGGGCTACGAGCAGTACTTC
-	-	TRBV21-1	TRBJ2-7	CASSKTPLAGGTAGYEQYF	TGTGCCAGCAGCAAAACTCCACTAGCGGGGGGAACCGCAGGCTACGAGCAGTACTTC
TRBD2	once	TRBV19	TRBJ2-7	CATTSPGLDLNEQYF	TGTGCCACTACGTCCCCCGGACTAGATCTTAACGAGCAGTACTTC